This TCR beta chain was observed in a study of read filtering for tumor transcriptome and immune sequencing. Across the study: Among patients, 17 to 20 were male and approximately 15 female, aged about 45 to 85 (mean around 68). IR-seq gave about 3.5 to 10.27 million TCR reads per sample; RNA-seq gave about 75 to 1,400. Whole-transcriptome libraries were prepared after DNase treatment.

Germline assignment: CDR1 SGHRS and CDR2 YFSETQ. The CDR3 runs 15 residues. Trimming removed 4 bases from V and 5 bases from J, with 18 bases in between. This clonotype came up many times. Its target is unknown. Regarding the study as a whole: This fraction held mixed bone marrow immune cells after CD138-negative sorting.

The library was built from 400 to 500 ng RNA with molecular barcoded adaptors for alpha/delta and beta/gamma chains. TCRdb fed the reads into MiXCR, producing one record per CDR3 protein. The sample yields about 58,000 distinct CDR3 sequences, 9% to 15% seen once. The TCR was taken from a donor aged 40 or over with multiple myeloma. V and J are TRBV5-1 and TRBJ2-5, with D unresolved. The specimen was a population of CD138-negative cells sorted from bone marrow. The CDR3 here is CASSPGAGVVETQYF. The CDR3, as DNA: TGCGCCAGCAGCCCCGGCGCAGGCGTAGTTGAGACCCAGTACTTC.